This is a list of T cell receptor beta chains from one sample in a study of T-cell memory formation after mild COVID-19. TCRdb called the 5' RACE reads again in MiXCR, with one record for every CDR3 protein. This sample has a few hundred thousand distinct CDR3 sequences, with approximately 29% found just once. Sequenced: PBMCs or a T cell subset sorted from them (not recorded which). The source is an adult woman who had mild COVID-19 (a few samples of this study predate the infection). Cell type and time point are not known. CDR3s leave out the opening cysteine and the closing phenylalanine or tryptophan. Clone size is not always given. Where it is, it says once, few, many or a class for expanded clones.

v_call: TRBV25-1
clone_size: -
j_call: TRBJ1-1
cdr3_aa: ASSEYSGGTEAF

v_call: TRBV12-3/TRBV12-4
clone_size: -
j_call: TRBJ2-2
cdr3_aa: ASSLGTGFTGELF

v_call: TRBV28
clone_size: -
j_call: TRBJ2-7
cdr3_aa: ASSFAGSGYEQY

v_call: TRBV20-1
clone_size: many
j_call: TRBJ2-5
cdr3_aa: SARVWDRKETQY

v_call: TRBV11-2
clone_size: few
j_call: TRBJ2-7
cdr3_aa: ASSWTVDRSYEQY

v_call: TRBV9
clone_size: few
j_call: TRBJ1-1
cdr3_aa: ASSVDDRGPGEAF

v_call: TRBV7-8
clone_size: once
j_call: TRBJ2-3
cdr3_aa: ASSILTSGRATDTQY

v_call: TRBV24-1
clone_size: few
j_call: TRBJ2-1
cdr3_aa: ATSDGLASSYNEQF

v_call: TRBV7-9
clone_size: -
j_call: TRBJ1-4
cdr3_aa: ASSLASTATNEKLF

v_call: TRBV5-1
clone_size: few
j_call: TRBJ2-1
cdr3_aa: ASTEQGGWF

v_call: TRBV5-1
clone_size: few
j_call: TRBJ1-2
cdr3_aa: ASSLELGANYGYT

v_call: TRBV20-1
clone_size: -
j_call: TRBJ2-1
cdr3_aa: SARALAGYNEQF

v_call: TRBV24-1
clone_size: -
j_call: TRBJ2-3
cdr3_aa: ATNPGGTDTQY

v_call: TRBV6-5
clone_size: once
j_call: TRBJ1-2
cdr3_aa: ASRTGILYGYT

v_call: TRBV19
clone_size: -
j_call: TRBJ2-5
cdr3_aa: ASIGDRRETQY

v_call: TRBV20-1
clone_size: few
j_call: TRBJ2-1
cdr3_aa: SATTSGIIGEQF

v_call: TRBV7-6
clone_size: -
j_call: TRBJ2-7
cdr3_aa: ASSSTGAHEQY

v_call: TRBV7-2
clone_size: -
j_call: TRBJ2-7
cdr3_aa: ASSFSGGIPYEQY

v_call: TRBV27
clone_size: -
j_call: TRBJ1-1
cdr3_aa: ASSPQQGAMTEAF

v_call: TRBV29-1
clone_size: few
j_call: TRBJ2-7
cdr3_aa: SALGNTAYEQY